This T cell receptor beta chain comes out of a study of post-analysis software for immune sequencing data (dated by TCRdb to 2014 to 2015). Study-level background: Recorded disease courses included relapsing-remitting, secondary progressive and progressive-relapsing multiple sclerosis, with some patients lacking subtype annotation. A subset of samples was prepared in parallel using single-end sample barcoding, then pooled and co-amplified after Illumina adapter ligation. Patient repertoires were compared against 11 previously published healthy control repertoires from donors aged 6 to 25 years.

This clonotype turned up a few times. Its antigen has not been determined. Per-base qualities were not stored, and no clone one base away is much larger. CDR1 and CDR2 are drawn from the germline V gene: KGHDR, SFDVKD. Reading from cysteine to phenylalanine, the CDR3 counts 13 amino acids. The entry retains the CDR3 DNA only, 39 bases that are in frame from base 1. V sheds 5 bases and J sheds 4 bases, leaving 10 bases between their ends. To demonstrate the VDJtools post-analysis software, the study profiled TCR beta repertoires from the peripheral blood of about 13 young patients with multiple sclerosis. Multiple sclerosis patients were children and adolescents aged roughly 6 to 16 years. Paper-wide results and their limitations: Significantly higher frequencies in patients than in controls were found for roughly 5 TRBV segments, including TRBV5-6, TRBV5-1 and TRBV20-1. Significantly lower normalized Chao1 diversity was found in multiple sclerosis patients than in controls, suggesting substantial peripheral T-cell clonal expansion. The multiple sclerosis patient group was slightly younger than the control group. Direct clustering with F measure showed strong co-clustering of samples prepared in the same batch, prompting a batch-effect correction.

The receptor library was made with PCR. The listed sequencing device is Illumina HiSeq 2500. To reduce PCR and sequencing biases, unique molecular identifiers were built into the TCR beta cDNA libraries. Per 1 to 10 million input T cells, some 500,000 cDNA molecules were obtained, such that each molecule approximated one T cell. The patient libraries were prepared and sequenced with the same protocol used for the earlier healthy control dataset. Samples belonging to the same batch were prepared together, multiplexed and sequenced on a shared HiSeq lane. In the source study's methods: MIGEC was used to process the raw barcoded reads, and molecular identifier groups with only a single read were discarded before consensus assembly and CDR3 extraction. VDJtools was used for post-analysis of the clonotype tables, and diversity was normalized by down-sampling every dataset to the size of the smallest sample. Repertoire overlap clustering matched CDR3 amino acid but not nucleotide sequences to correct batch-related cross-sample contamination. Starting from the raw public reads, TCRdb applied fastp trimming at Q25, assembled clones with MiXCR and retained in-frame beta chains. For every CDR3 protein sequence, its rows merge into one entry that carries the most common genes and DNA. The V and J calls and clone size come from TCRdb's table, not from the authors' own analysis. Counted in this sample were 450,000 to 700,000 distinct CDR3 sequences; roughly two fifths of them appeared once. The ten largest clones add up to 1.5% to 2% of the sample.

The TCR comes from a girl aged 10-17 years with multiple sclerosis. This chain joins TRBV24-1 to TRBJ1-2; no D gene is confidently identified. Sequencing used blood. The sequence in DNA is TGTGCCACCAGTGGGGAGGAGACCTATGGCTACACCTTC. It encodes CATSGEETYGYTF.